The 28 T cell receptor beta chains given below trace back to one sample, sequenced in a study of tumor-infiltrating lymphocytes in localized non-small cell lung cancer (dated by TCRdb to 2020 to 2023). Libraries were made using the immunoSEQ multiplex PCR assay. In TCRdb, the immuneACCESS table is reduced to in-frame sequences with V and J assigned. These tables do not hold every clone; where another copy was compared, an unresolved V gene accounts for under half, and the others remain unexplained. This sample lists more than 9,500 clones; over 80% were detected once. Roughly 8% of the sample lies in the top ten. What was sequenced was lung tumor tissue. The receptors were sampled from a human donor with non-small cell lung cancer.

The V and J genes are TRBV7-8 and TRBJ2-2; 11 nucleotides agree with TRBD1. With V trimmed by 4 bases and J by 7 bases, 8 bases remained unmatched. The CDR3 covers 16 residues. Germline V gives CDR1 SGHVS, CDR2 FQNEAQ. The CDR3 is CASSSQDRGLGGELFF. As DNA, the CDR3 is TGTGCCAGCAGCTCACAGGACAGGGGGCTGGGCGGGGAGCTGTTTTTT.

The CDR3 loop reads CASSFRVGGEAFF. The CDR3 coding sequence is TGTGCCAGCAGCTTCAGGGTAGGGGGTGAAGCTTTCTTT. The V and J genes are TRBV7-3 and TRBJ1-1; tentative D call: TRBD1 (6 bases). With 3 bases removed from V and 7 bases from J, the gap between germline ends came to 12 bases. CDR3 length: 13 amino acids. Per germline, CDR1 SGHTA and CDR2 FQGTGA.

The J gene is TRBJ1-4, the V gene TRBV7-2; D is unresolved. V shed 1 base and J shed 0 bases, with 6 bases lying between them. Germline CDR1 and CDR2: SGHTA and FQGNSA. The CDR3 has 15 residues. The CDR3 DNA follows: TGTGCCAGCAGCTTAGAGTCAGCAACTAATGAAAAACTGTTTTTT. Its protein product is CASSLESATNEKLFF.

The chain uses TRBV6-5 and TRBJ2-7; possibly TRBD1 for D (6 bases). The germline V gene has CDR1 MNHEY and CDR2 SVGAGI. Trimming cost V 4 bases and J 4 bases, with 17 bases left between them. This CDR3 is built from 15 residues. The CDR3 region is CASSSPDRSPYEQYF. As DNA, the CDR3 is TGTGCCAGCAGTTCGCCAGACAGGTCCCCGTACGAGCAGTACTTC.

V usage is TRBV7-2 and J usage is TRBJ2-3; D not resolved. The CDR3 runs 11 residues. V was trimmed by 5 bases and J by 4 bases, leaving 4 bases between them. Germline V gene data show CDR1 as SGHTA and CDR2 as FQGNSA. CDR3 bases: TGTGCCAGCAGCGATCCAGATACGCAGTATTTT. It translates to CASSDPDTQYF.

The V call is TRBV25-1, the J call TRBJ2-7; D perhaps matches TRBD2 (6 bases). Trimming cost V 1 base and J 2 bases, with 21 bases left between them. This CDR3 spans 18 amino acids. Germline CDR1 is MGHDK and CDR2 is SYGVNS. CDR3 protein: CASSELGFGDLQAYEQYF. The CDR3 DNA is TGTGCCAGCAGTGAATTAGGATTCGGGGACTTACAGGCCTACGAGCAGTACTTC.

The chain couples TRBV15 to TRBJ1-2; D might be TRBD1 (6 bases). This CDR3 has 14 residues. The germline V and J ends were trimmed by 3 bases and 2 bases, with 10 bases remaining between them. Germline V gene lookup returns CDR1 LNHNV and CDR2 YYDKDF (reference sequence). The CDR3 DNA is TGTGCCACCAGCAGTAGGGGGAGGAACTATGGCTACACCTTC. It specifies CATSSRGRNYGYTF.

The rearrangement uses TRBV2 and TRBJ2-3; 9 nucleotides align to TRBD2. After removal of 7 bases from V and 4 bases from J, the junction contained 6 bases not matched to a gene. The CDR3 loop spans 14 amino acids. The germline V gene has CDR1 SNHLY and CDR2 FYNNEI. DNA for the CDR3: TGTGCCAGCAATTGGCGGGGGGGCCCAGATACGCAGTATTTT. Residues: CASNWRGGPDTQYF.

This clone appeared a single time. The chain employs TRBV11-2 and TRBJ2-7, with TRBD2 identical over 8 bases. Germline CDR1 SGHAT, CDR2 FQNNGV. The CDR3 loop spans 13 amino acids. The V and J ends lost 5 bases and 5 bases, in that order; junction bases with no gene match: 5. The CDR3 region has the DNA TGTGCCAGCAGCCCGGGAGGGAGCCACGAGCAGTACTTC. Translation: CASSPGGSHEQYF.

The rearrangement uses TRBV5-1 and TRBJ1-1, with D uncertain. The CDR3 is 13 amino acids. The germline gives CDR1 SGHRS, CDR2 YFSETQ. Trimming removed 0 bases at V and 5 bases at J, with 8 bases between. The CDR3 reads CASSLEEGTEAFF. The CDR3 bases are TGCGCCAGCAGCTTGGAGGAGGGAACTGAAGCTTTCTTT. The whole variable domain, remainder taken from reference TRBV5-1 and TRBJ1-1, is KAGVTQTPRYLIKTRGQQVTLSCSPISGHRSVSWYQQTPGQGLQFLFEYFSETQRNKGNFPGRFSGRQFSNSRSEMNVSTLELGDSALYLCASSLEEGTEAFFGQGTRLTVV.

This clone appeared once. This chain connects TRBV30 to TRBJ1-2; TRBD1 is a possible D gene (5 bases). V was trimmed by 0 bases and J by 3 bases, leaving 11 bases between them. Per germline, CDR1 GTSNPN and CDR2 SVGIG (reference sequence). The CDR3 has 14 residues. The CDR3 DNA reads TGTGCCTGGAGTGTAAAAGGGGCGTACTATGGCTACACCTTC. It codes for CAWSVKGAYYGYTF.

The chain couples TRBV5-4 to TRBJ2-7; maybe TRBD1 (6 bases). CDR1 and CDR2 from the germline V gene are SGHNT and YYREEE (reference sequence). The CDR3 spans 12 residues. V was pared by 3 bases and J by 2 bases, with 6 bases between. The CDR3 sequence: CASSWDTYEQYF. The CDR3 DNA follows: TGTGCCAGCAGCTGGGACACCTACGAGCAGTACTTC.

The rearrangement links TRBV5-6 to TRBJ2-7, with 11 bases that match TRBD1. The CDR3 runs to 15 residues. J lost 3 bases, V lost 2 bases, and 4 bases had no gene match. Germline CDR1 SGHDT, CDR2 YYEEEE. The CDR3 protein is CASSFRGTGGYEQYF. The CDR3 DNA sequence: TGTGCCAGCAGCTTTAGAGGGACAGGGGGCTACGAGCAGTACTTC.

The chain recombines TRBV5-1 with TRBJ2-1; 8 positions match TRBD2. Germline V CDR1 and CDR2: SGHRS, YFSETQ. The CDR3 contains 16 residues. The V gene end was trimmed by 0 bases and the J gene end by 7 bases; junction bases not matched to a gene: 9. The CDR3 nucleotides are TGCGCCAGCAGCTTGGCGGCGGGGGGCCTCTTGAATGAGCAGTTCTTC. Its translation is CASSLAAGGLLNEQFF.

About this clone itself: The identical CDR3 is also encoded by other nucleotide sequences in the sample. This chain uses TRBV14 with TRBJ1-3; D remains ambiguous. Trimming left V 4 bases short and J 4 bases short, with 20 bases between. In germline, CDR1 is SGHDN, CDR2 FVKESK. This CDR3 is 17 amino acids long. The CDR3 here is CASSPPAGMFSGNTIYF. The DNA for the CDR3 is TGTGCCAGCAGCCCTCCCGCGGGGATGTTCTCCGGAAACACCATATATTTT.

The J gene is TRBJ1-1, the V gene TRBV2; no clear D gene. With 7 bases removed from V and 2 bases from J, the gap between germline ends came to 14 bases. Germline assignment: CDR1 SNHLY and CDR2 FYNNEI. This CDR3 comprises 14 residues. CDR3 DNA sequence: TGTGCCAGCACCTTCAAGGCGGGTAACACTGAAGCTTTCTTT. Translating it yields CASTFKAGNTEAFF.

J is TRBJ1-1 and V is TRBV5-1; D call uncertain. V dropped 0 bases and J dropped 5 bases, with 11 bases sitting between them. The CDR3 runs 14 residues. CDR1 and CDR2 from the germline V gene are SGHRS and YFSETQ. The CDR3 DNA sequence: TGCGCCAGCAGCTTGGGGGAGGTTTGGACTGAAGCTTTCTTT. As protein: CASSLGEVWTEAFF.

V gene TRBV5-1 combines with J gene TRBJ1-1; D may be TRBD1 (5 bases). Trimming shortened V by 1 base and J by 2 bases, and 9 bases separated the two germline ends. Germline values: CDR1 SGHRS, CDR2 YFSETQ. The CDR3 is 14 amino acids. The CDR3 region has the DNA TGCGCCAGCAGCTTGTCGGGGGTTAACACTGAAGCTTTCTTT. It is translated as CASSLSGVNTEAFF. Supplemented by reference TRBV5-1 and TRBJ1-1, the full variable domain reads KAGVTQTPRYLIKTRGQQVTLSCSPISGHRSVSWYQQTPGQGLQFLFEYFSETQRNKGNFPGRFSGRQFSNSRSEMNVSTLELGDSALYLCASSLSGVNTEAFFGQGTRLTVV.

This clone was counted between two and nine times. The rearrangement links TRBV6-1 to TRBJ1-1, with 10 positions matching TRBD1. The J segment lost 4 bases and the V segment lost 6 bases, leaving 8 bases of the junction unmatched. There are 15 residues in the CDR3. Looked up from germline, CDR1 is MNHNS and CDR2 is SASEGT. CDR3 sequence (DNA): TGTGCCAGCAGCCAGACAGGGGGCCAGGGCACTGAAGCTTTCTTT. Its translation: CASSQTGGQGTEAFF.

The rearrangement links TRBV10-3 to TRBJ2-1, with 13 bases identical to TRBD2. This CDR3 is 13 amino acids long. V shed 10 bases and J 8 bases; nucleotides not matched to a gene: 5. Germline CDR1 is ENHRY and CDR2 is SYGVKD. The CDR3 DNA sequence: TGTGCCACCGGGACTAGCGGGGAGGATGAGCAGTTCTTC. Its translation is CATGTSGEDEQFF.

V gene TRBV27 combines with J gene TRBJ2-7; tentatively, D is TRBD1 (5 bases). The V end lost 1 base, the J end lost 5 bases, and 12 bases lay between the germline ends. There are 14 residues in the CDR3. The V gene's germline CDR1 is MNHEY and CDR2 SMNVEV (reference sequence). The CDR3 nucleotides are TGTGCCAGCAGTTTATTAACAGGTGGCGACGAGCAGTACTTC. This gives the protein CASSLLTGGDEQYF.

The rearrangement links TRBV28 to TRBJ1-2; 8 positions agree with TRBD1. Germline V gene data show CDR1 as MDHEN and CDR2 as SYDVKM. The V and J ends lost 5 bases and 3 bases, in that order; junction bases with no gene match: 8. This CDR3 is built from 15 residues. The CDR3 DNA sequence: TGTGCCAGCAGTCCGACAGGGGTAAACCACTATGGCTACACCTTC. It is translated as CASSPTGVNHYGYTF.

The rearrangement uses TRBV20-1 and TRBJ1-2; no definite D call. V was cut by 7 bases and J by 6 bases, with 3 bases left in between. CDR1 is DFQATT, CDR2 SNEGSKA, per germline (reference sequence). The CDR3 contains 8 residues. CDR3 nucleotide sequence: TGCAGTGTGGATGGCTACACCTTC. Its protein is CSVDGYTF.

The chain joins TRBV21-1 to TRBJ1-2; the table assigns TRBD1, which was not confirmed against the DNA. TRBV21-1 is a listed pseudogene. The CDR3 runs 13 residues. The CDR3 bases are TGTGCCAGCAGCAAACGCAGTAACTATGGCTACACCTTC. Its translation is CASSKRSNYGYTF.

The J gene is TRBJ1-6, the V gene TRBV5-1, with D unresolved. V shed 4 bases and J shed 0 bases, with 14 bases lying between them. The CDR3 has 17 residues. Germline CDR1 and CDR2: SGHRS and YFSETQ. In DNA form, the CDR3 reads TGCGCCAGCAGCCCCGAGGACGGGAGCTCCTATAATTCACCCCTCCACTTT. This codes for CASSPEDGSSYNSPLHF.

V is TRBV9 and J is TRBJ2-1; possibly TRBD1 for D (6 bases). Germline CDR1 is SGDLS and CDR2 is YYNGEE. The CDR3 covers 15 residues. Trimming left V 0 bases short and J 9 bases short, with 16 bases between. CDR3 coding DNA: TGTGCCAGCAGCGTAGCACAGGGCAGTAGGGTTGAGCAGTTCTTC. Amino acids: CASSVAQGSRVEQFF.

V usage is TRBV5-8 and J usage is TRBJ2-5; the D is unclear. Trimming shortened V by 2 bases and J by 5 bases, and 16 bases separated the two germline ends. The CDR3 contains 15 residues. Germline V gene data show CDR1 as SGHTS and CDR2 as YDEGEE. CDR3 nucleotides: TGTGCCAGCAGCTTTCGGTCTGGACGGGTGGAGACCCAGTACTTC. Its translation is CASSFRSGRVETQYF. The complete variable domain, with remaining parts taken from reference TRBV5-8 and TRBJ2-5, reads EAGVTQSPTHLIKTRGQQATLRCSPISGHTSVYWYQQALGLGLQFLLWYDEGEERNRGNFPPRFSGRQFPNYSSELNVNALELEDSALYLCASSFRSGRVETQYFGPGTRLLVL.

The V gene is TRBV6-6, the J gene TRBJ1-2; perhaps TRBD1 as D (5 bases). Germline CDR1 MNHNY, CDR2 SVGAGI (reference sequence). The CDR3 totals 13 residues. V was pared by 2 bases and J by 14 bases, with 18 bases between. CDR3 region: CASSYAEGTAATF. The CDR3 region has the DNA TGTGCCAGCAGTTACGCCGAAGGGACCGCGGCAACCTTC.